Listed below are T cell receptor beta chains from one sample, sequenced in a study of blood T cell repertoires in COVID-19. The assay was immunoSEQ multiplex PCR, and TCRdb's table has in-frame clones only and misses some. Counted here are some 240,000 clones, 84% occurring once; the ten biggest clones make up approximately 1.3%. Sequenced input: peripheral blood. These receptors were obtained from a woman in her 40s who had recovered from COVID-19. CDR3s include the opening cysteine and the closing phenylalanine or tryptophan. D genes are given only for firm matches. Not every row has a clone size; where given, it reads once, few, many or a size class.

. | TRBJ1-5 | TRBD1 | TRBV6-2/TRBV6-3 | TGTGCCAGCAGTTACCCGACAGGGGATCAGCCCCAGCATTTT | CASSYPTGDQPQHF
. | TRBJ2-5 | TRBD1 | TRBV19 | TGTGCCAGTAGGGACAGGGTATTTCAAGAGACCCAGTACTTC | CASRDRVFQETQYF
. | TRBJ1-5 | . | TRBV5-4 | TGTGCCAGCAGCCAGCAGGGGCTGGATCAGCCCCAGCATTTT | CASSQQGLDQPQHF
. | TRBJ1-2 | . | TRBV5-1 | TGCGCCAGCAGCTTGGATGGGGGGTCCCCTCATGGCTACACCTTC | CASSLDGGSPHGYTF
. | TRBJ2-1 | . | TRBV4-2 | TGTGCCAGCAGCCCGAGCGACAGGAGCTCCTACAATGAGCAGTTCTTC | CASSPSDRSSYNEQFF
. | TRBJ1-4 | TRBD1 | TRBV7-9 | TGTGCCAGCAGCCCCGGACAGGGCACTAATGAAAAACTGTTTTTT | CASSPGQGTNEKLFF
once | TRBJ2-1 | TRBD2 | TRBV3-1/TRBV3-2 | TGTGCCAGCAGCCGAAGTAGCGGGGGGGCCTTTAGGACAAATGAGCAGTTCTTC | CASSRSSGGAFRTNEQFF
once | TRBJ2-5 | TRBD2 | TRBV9 | TGTGCCAGCAGCGTAGGGTACGGGGGGGCATTGGAGACCCAGTACTTC | CASSVGYGGALETQYF
. | TRBJ1-4 | . | TRBV7-9 | TGTGCCAGCAGCTTAGCGTCAGGGAGGGGAGAAAAACTGTTTTTT | CASSLASGRGEKLFF
once | TRBJ2-7 | TRBD1 | TRBV19 | TGTGCCAGTAGTCCCGGGACAGGGTGGCGTGACGAGCAGTACTTC | CASSPGTGWRDEQYF
few | TRBJ2-7 | . | TRBV7-2 | TGTGCCAGCAGCCACCCTCAGGGCCGCACAGCCTACGAGCAGTACTTC | CASSHPQGRTAYEQYF
once | TRBJ2-1 | . | TRBV11-2 | TGTGCCAGCAGCTTAGCCCTCGAGAACCAGCAGTTCTTC | CASSLALENQQFF
few | TRBJ1-1 | TRBD1 | TRBV6-4 | TGTGCCAGCAGTGCCAAGGACAGGGGAGAAGCTTTCTTT | CASSAKDRGEAFF
. | TRBJ1-6 | . | TRBV30 | TGTGCCTGGAGTCTCACGACAGGAAATTCACCCCTCCACTTT | CAWSLTTGNSPLHF
. | TRBJ1-5 | . | TRBV27 | TGTGCCAGCACCCACAGGGAGGGAAGCAATCAGCCCCAGCATTTT | CASTHREGSNQPQHF